The 15 T cell receptor beta chains below all came from one sample that was sequenced in a study of cytomegalovirus exposure and HLA in healthy donors. Generated by immunoSEQ multiplex PCR, the TCRdb table keeps only in-frame clones and is missing some. Here the sample spans roughly 75,000 clones, around four fifths being singletons. The sample comprised PBMCs. Source of these receptors: a man younger than 40 in good health and CMV-seronegative.

The chain employs TRBV4-3 and TRBJ1-6; tentative D call: TRBD1 (5 bases). In germline, CDR1 is LGHNA, CDR2 YSLEER. Deletions cut 3 bases from V and 7 bases from J, with 16 bases between. This CDR3 is built from 16 residues. The CDR3 DNA reads TGCGCCAGCAGCCAGAATCGGGGGTTAGGAAATTCACCCCTCCACTTT. Its translation is CASSQNRGLGNSPLHF.

The rearrangement uses TRBV4-3 and TRBJ2-1; 7 nucleotides align to TRBD2. Losses at the gene ends were 1 base for V and 6 bases for J; bases not matched to a gene: 9. There are 16 residues in the CDR3. Germline loops: CDR1 LGHNA, CDR2 YSLEER. The CDR3 DNA is TGCGCCAGCAGCCAAGGAGGAACTCGCGGGAGCAATGAGCAGTTCTTC. Protein sequence: CASSQGGTRGSNEQFF.

This chain connects TRBV6-6 to TRBJ1-2; perhaps TRBD1 as D (6 bases). Germline values: CDR1 MNHNY, CDR2 SVGAGI (reference sequence). Trimming shortened V by 9 bases and J by 0 bases, and 14 bases separated the two germline ends. This CDR3 contains 14 residues. CDR3 in amino acids: CASGQPAANYGYTF. The CDR3 DNA sequence: TGTGCCAGTGGACAGCCAGCAGCTAACTATGGCTACACCTTC.

This chain joins TRBV4-2 and TRBJ1-1, with TRBD1 identical over 10 bases. V was clipped by 1 base and J by 3 bases; unmatched bases: 8. Germline V gives CDR1 LGHNA, CDR2 YNFKEQ. The CDR3 contains 17 residues. The CDR3 is CASSQAGTGVVDTEAFF. DNA for the CDR3: TGTGCCAGCAGCCAAGCCGGGACAGGGGTGGTAGACACTGAAGCTTTCTTT.

This chain links TRBV9 with TRBJ2-3; a possible D gene is TRBD2 (5 bases). Germline V gives CDR1 SGDLS, CDR2 YYNGEE. The CDR3 loop spans 17 amino acids. Between the trimmed V and J ends, which lost 0 bases and 0 bases, there was a span of 14 bases. DNA of the CDR3: TGTGCCAGCAGCGTAGGGAGGACTTTTCAAAGCACAGATACGCAGTATTTT. Amino acids: CASSVGRTFQSTDTQYF.

The J gene is TRBJ2-7, the V gene TRBV28, with 11 bases identical to TRBD1. CDR1 MDHEN and CDR2 SYDVKM come from the germline V gene. This CDR3 is built from 14 residues. V lost 2 bases to trimming and J lost 8 bases; unmatched junction nucleotides: 5. The CDR3 DNA sequence: TGTGCCAGCAGTTTAAACCGGGACAGGGGGAAGCAGTACTTC. Encoded protein: CASSLNRDRGKQYF.

The chain combines TRBV6-5 with TRBJ2-5, with 7 bases lining up with TRBD1. The germline gives CDR1 MNHEY, CDR2 SVGAGI. Trimming cost V 6 bases and J 5 bases; bases outside gene matches: 6. The CDR3 length is 13 residues. CDR3 amino acids: CASSFGRGETQYF. The DNA of the CDR3 is TGTGCCAGCAGCTTTGGCAGGGGGGAGACCCAGTACTTC.

The rearrangement uses TRBV27 and TRBJ2-1; 7 bases line up with TRBD1. The V gene end was trimmed by 2 bases and the J gene end by 4 bases; junction bases not matched to a gene: 20. Per germline, CDR1 MNHEY and CDR2 SMNVEV (reference sequence). The CDR3 totals 20 residues. The CDR3 bases are TGTGCCAGCAGTTTACGGGGAGCCTACAGGGGCTTGAGCGAATACAATGAGCAGTTCTTC. Translation: CASSLRGAYRGLSEYNEQFF.

CDR3 loop: CASSVAIGPSSGGGNEQFF. The CDR3 DNA follows: TGTGCCAGCAGCGTAGCTATCGGGCCGAGTAGCGGGGGGGGTAATGAGCAGTTCTTC. This chain connects TRBV9 to TRBJ2-1; the match to TRBD2 covers 11 bases. CDR1 is SGDLS and CDR2 is YYNGEE in the germline V gene. With V trimmed by 0 bases and J by 7 bases, 15 bases remained unmatched. This CDR3 comprises 19 residues.

V and J are TRBV6-1 and TRBJ1-1; the match to TRBD1 covers 10 bases. The V and J ends lost 6 bases and 5 bases, in that order; junction bases with no gene match: 9. The CDR3 runs 15 residues. Germline values: CDR1 MNHNS, CDR2 SASEGT. This CDR3 reads CASRTAGTGVTEAFF. The CDR3 DNA reads as TGTGCCAGCAGGACCGCCGGGACAGGGGTTACTGAAGCTTTCTTT.

In this sample, this clone turned up once. The chain joins TRBV29-1 to TRBJ1-2; D call uncertain. Germline V gene sequence: CDR1 SQVTM, CDR2 ANQGSEA. V was shortened by 2 bases and J by 1 base, with 17 bases between the two germline ends. The CDR3 has 16 amino acids. The CDR3 nucleotides are TGCAGCGTTGAAATTCGGGGAGGGCCGATTAACTATGGCTACACCTTC. It encodes CSVEIRGGPINYGYTF.

The gene calls are TRBV7-3 and TRBJ1-5; D remains unclear. V was shortened by 10 bases and J by 16 bases, with 11 bases between the two germline ends. Germline V gives CDR1 SGHTA, CDR2 FQGTGA. CDR3 size: 8 residues. Written as DNA, the CDR3 is TGTGCCACTCTGGGCTTACATTTT. Protein product: CATLGLHF.

In DNA form, the CDR3 reads TGTGCCAGCAGCGCAGCATACAGAAAGGATGAAAAACTGTTTTTT. It specifies CASSAAYRKDEKLFF. The chain carries TRBV11-2 and TRBJ1-4; no definite D call. Germline V gene lookup returns CDR1 SGHAT and CDR2 FQNNGV. CDR3 length: 15 residues. Trimming pared 5 bases from V and 6 bases from J, leaving 16 bases between.

In DNA form, the CDR3 reads TGTGCCAGCAGCTCGCCCTTGGGGCGGGGGAACACCGGGGAGCTGTTTTTT. The encoded protein is CASSSPLGRGNTGELFF. The gene calls are TRBV11-1 and TRBJ2-2; perhaps TRBD2 as D (6 bases). CDR3 length: 17 amino acids. With 4 bases removed from V and 1 base from J, the gap between germline ends came to 16 bases. CDR1 is SGHAT and CDR2 is FQDESV in the germline V gene (reference sequence). Drawing the rest from reference TRBV11-1 and TRBJ2-2, the complete variable domain is EAEVAQSPRYKITEKSQAVAFWCDPISGHATLYWYRQILGQGPELLVQFQDESVVDDSQLPKDRFSAERLKGVDSTLKIQPAELGDSAMYLCASSSPLGRGNTGELFFGEGSRLTVL.

The chain uses TRBV27 and TRBJ2-7; TRBD2 matches 7 bases. Trimming took 2 bases from V and 5 from J; bases not matched to a gene: 9. This CDR3 region has 15 residues. In germline, CDR1 is MNHEY, CDR2 SMNVEV (reference sequence). CDR3 amino acids: CASSLLGGVDNEQYF. DNA of the CDR3: TGTGCCAGCAGTTTACTTGGGGGGGTTGATAACGAGCAGTACTTC.